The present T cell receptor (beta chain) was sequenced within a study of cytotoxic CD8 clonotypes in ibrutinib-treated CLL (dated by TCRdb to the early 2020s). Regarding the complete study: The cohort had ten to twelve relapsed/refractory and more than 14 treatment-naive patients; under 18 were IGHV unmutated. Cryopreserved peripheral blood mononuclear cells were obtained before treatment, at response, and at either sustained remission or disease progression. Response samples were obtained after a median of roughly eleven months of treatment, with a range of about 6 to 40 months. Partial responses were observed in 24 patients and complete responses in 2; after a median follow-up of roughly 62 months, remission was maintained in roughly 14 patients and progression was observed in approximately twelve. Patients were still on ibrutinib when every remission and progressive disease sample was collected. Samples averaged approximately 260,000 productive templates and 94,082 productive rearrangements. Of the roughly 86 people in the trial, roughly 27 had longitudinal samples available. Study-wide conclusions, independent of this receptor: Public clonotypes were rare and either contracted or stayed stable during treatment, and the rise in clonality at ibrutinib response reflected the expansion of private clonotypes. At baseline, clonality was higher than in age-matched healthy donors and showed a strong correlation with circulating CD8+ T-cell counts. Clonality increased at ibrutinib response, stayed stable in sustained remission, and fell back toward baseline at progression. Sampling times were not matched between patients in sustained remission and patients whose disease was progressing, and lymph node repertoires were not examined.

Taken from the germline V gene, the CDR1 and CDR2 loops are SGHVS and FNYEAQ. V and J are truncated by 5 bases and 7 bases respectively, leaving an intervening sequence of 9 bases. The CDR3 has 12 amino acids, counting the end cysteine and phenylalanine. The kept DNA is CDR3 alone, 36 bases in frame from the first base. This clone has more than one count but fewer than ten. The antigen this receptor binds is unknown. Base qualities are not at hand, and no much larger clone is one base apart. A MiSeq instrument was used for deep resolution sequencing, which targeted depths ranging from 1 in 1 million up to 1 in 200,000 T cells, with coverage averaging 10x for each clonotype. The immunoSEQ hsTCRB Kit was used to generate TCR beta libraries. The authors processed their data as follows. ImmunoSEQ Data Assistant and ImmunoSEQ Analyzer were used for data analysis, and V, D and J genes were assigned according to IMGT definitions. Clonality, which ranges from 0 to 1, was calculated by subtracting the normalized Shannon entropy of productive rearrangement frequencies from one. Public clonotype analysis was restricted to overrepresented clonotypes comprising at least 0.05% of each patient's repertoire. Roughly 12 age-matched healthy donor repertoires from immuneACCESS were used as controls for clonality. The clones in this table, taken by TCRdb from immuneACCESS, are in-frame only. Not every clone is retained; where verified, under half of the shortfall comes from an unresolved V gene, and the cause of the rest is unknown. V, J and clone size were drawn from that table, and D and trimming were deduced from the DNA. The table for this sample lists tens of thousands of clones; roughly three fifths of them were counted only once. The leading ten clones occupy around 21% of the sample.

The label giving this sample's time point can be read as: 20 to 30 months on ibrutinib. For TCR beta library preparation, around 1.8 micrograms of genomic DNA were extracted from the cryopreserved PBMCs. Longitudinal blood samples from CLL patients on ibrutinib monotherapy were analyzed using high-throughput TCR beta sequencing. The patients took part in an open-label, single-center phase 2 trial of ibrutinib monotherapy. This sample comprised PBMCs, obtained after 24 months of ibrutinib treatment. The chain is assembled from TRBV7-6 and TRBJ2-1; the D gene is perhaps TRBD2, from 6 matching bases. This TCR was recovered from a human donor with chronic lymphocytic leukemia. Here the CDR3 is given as CASSPGGNEQFF. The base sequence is TGTGCCAGCAGCCCCGGAGGGAATGAGCAGTTCTTC.